This T cell receptor (beta chain) was captured in a study of shared clonotypes between healthy human individuals. Overall study findings and caveats: Relative to their counterparts shared across all four donors, non-shared clonotypes exhibited diminished generation probabilities. Sequencing depth was predicted to influence how clonotypes are shared among donors.

As concerns this clone: The antigen is not known.

The ends were cut back, 1 base at V and 10 bases at J, with 10 bases in the middle. The CDR3 spans 13 residues. Germline V CDR1 and CDR2: SNHLY, FYNNEI. Profiled with immunoSEQ multiplex PCR; TCRdb holds only in-frame clones, not every one. This table holds over a million clones, around 78% found once. V gene TRBV2 combines with J gene TRBJ1-4; TRBD1 is a possible D gene (5 bases). The sequenced material came from memory CD4+ T cells from PBMCs. Subset meaning: CD45RA-negative fraction. The receptor was isolated from a man aged 18 to 35 in good health. Some clones in this sample may be carry-over from other donors' samples. The CDR3 nucleotides are TGTGCCAGCAGTGAAGTGGGGGTGGGAAAACTGTTTTTT. It specifies CASSEVGVGKLFF.